The rows below give T cell receptor beta chains drawn from one sample of a study of T cells in Graves' hyperthyroidism and ophthalmopathy. TCRdb re-called the multiplex PCR reads with MiXCR, one entry per CDR3 protein. The table shows around 440,000 distinct CDR3 sequences, with 15% to 17% occurring only once. Sequences were obtained from blood. The receptors come from a young woman with Graves' hyperthyroidism. Both conserved end residues are part of each CDR3. The order of the fields is V gene, clone size, D gene, J gene, CDR3 protein, CDR3 DNA. The D gene is left open where the match is weak. Some rows mark clone size as missing; the rest say once, few, many or name a class of expanded clone.

v_call: TRBV2; clone_size: NA; d_call: NA; j_call: TRBJ1-1; cdr3_aa: CASKRQAEAFF; cdr3_nt: TGTGCCAGCAAAAGGCAGGCTGAAGCTTTCTTT
v_call: TRBV30; clone_size: many; d_call: NA; j_call: TRBJ2-5; cdr3_aa: CAWEPGSTGTQYF; cdr3_nt: TGTGCCTGGGAGCCGGGATCCACGGGGACCCAGTACTTC
v_call: TRBV7-9; clone_size: many; d_call: TRBD2; j_call: TRBJ2-1; cdr3_aa: CASSAWTSGGDEQFF; cdr3_nt: TGTGCCAGCAGCGCGTGGACTAGCGGGGGAGATGAGCAGTTCTTC
v_call: TRBV12-3/TRBV12-4; clone_size: many; d_call: NA; j_call: TRBJ2-7; cdr3_aa: CASSSSGEQYF; cdr3_nt: TGTGCCAGCAGTTCCTCCGGCGAGCAGTACTTC
v_call: TRBV11-3; clone_size: few; d_call: NA; j_call: TRBJ2-1; cdr3_aa: CASSLRGRGRGPDEQFF; cdr3_nt: TGTGCCAGCAGCTTAAGGGGTAGGGGCAGGGGCCCCGATGAGCAGTTCTTC
v_call: TRBV19; clone_size: NA; d_call: NA; j_call: TRBJ1-6; cdr3_aa: CASSTTWDLEDSPLHF; cdr3_nt: TGTGCCAGTAGTACCACCTGGGACCTTGAGGATTCACCCCTCCACTTT
v_call: TRBV12-5; clone_size: NA; d_call: TRBD2; j_call: TRBJ2-3; cdr3_aa: CASGLGLAGSTDTQYF; cdr3_nt: TGTGCTAGTGGTTTGGGACTAGCGGGGTCCACAGATACGCAGTATTTT
v_call: TRBV6-2/TRBV6-3; clone_size: few; d_call: NA; j_call: TRBJ1-5; cdr3_aa: CASSYRELQPQHF; cdr3_nt: TGTGCCAGCAGCTACAGGGAGTTGCAGCCCCAGCATTTT
v_call: TRBV12-3/TRBV12-4; clone_size: many; d_call: NA; j_call: TRBJ2-5; cdr3_aa: CASRARGEETQYF; cdr3_nt: TGTGCCAGCAGGGCCAGGGGAGAAGAGACCCAGTACTTC
v_call: TRBV2; clone_size: many; d_call: TRBD1; j_call: TRBJ1-6; cdr3_aa: CASRGTGGWNSPLHF; cdr3_nt: TGTGCCAGCAGGGGGACAGGGGGCTGGAATTCACCCCTCCACTTT
v_call: TRBV19; clone_size: NA; d_call: NA; j_call: TRBJ1-2; cdr3_aa: CASSIDWGDPRPVYGYTF; cdr3_nt: TGTGCCAGTAGTATAGATTGGGGAGACCCTCGACCCGTCTATGGCTACACCTTC
v_call: TRBV6-2/TRBV6-3; clone_size: once; d_call: NA; j_call: TRBJ1-1; cdr3_aa: CASSLRWGNTEAFF; cdr3_nt: TGTGCCAGCAGCCTCAGATGGGGGAACACTGAAGCTTTCTTT
v_call: TRBV20-1; clone_size: many; d_call: NA; j_call: TRBJ2-7; cdr3_aa: CSARAQPGPYEQYF; cdr3_nt: TGCAGTGCTAGAGCCCAGCCGGGGCCTTACGAGCAGTACTTC
v_call: TRBV7-2; clone_size: many; d_call: TRBD2; j_call: TRBJ2-1; cdr3_aa: CASSSLAGGAEQFF; cdr3_nt: TGTGCCAGCAGCTCCTTAGCGGGGGGGGCTGAGCAGTTCTTC
v_call: TRBV14; clone_size: many; d_call: TRBD2; j_call: TRBJ2-1; cdr3_aa: CASSPGRRGNNEQFF; cdr3_nt: TGTGCCAGCAGCCCCGGGAGGCGGGGCAACAATGAGCAGTTCTTC
v_call: TRBV7-9; clone_size: many; d_call: NA; j_call: TRBJ1-4; cdr3_aa: CASSSRLHPEKLFF; cdr3_nt: TGTGCCAGCAGCTCCCGGCTCCACCCGGAAAAACTGTTTTTT
v_call: TRBV12-3/TRBV12-4; clone_size: many; d_call: TRBD1; j_call: TRBJ2-1; cdr3_aa: CASSRGQGLSNEQFF; cdr3_nt: TGTGCCAGCAGCCGTGGACAGGGCCTAAGCAATGAGCAGTTCTTC
v_call: TRBV20-1; clone_size: NA; d_call: NA; j_call: TRBJ2-3; cdr3_aa: CSARTTGTDTQYF; cdr3_nt: TGCAGTGCTAGGACTACGGGGACAGATACGCAGTATTTT
v_call: TRBV20-1; clone_size: few; d_call: NA; j_call: TRBJ2-5; cdr3_aa: CSARGEGRETQYF; cdr3_nt: TGCAGTGCTAGAGGAGAGGGGAGAGAGACCCAGTACTTC
v_call: TRBV19; clone_size: many; d_call: NA; j_call: TRBJ1-2; cdr3_aa: CASSIYSVSLNYGYTF; cdr3_nt: TGTGCCAGTAGCATTTATTCGGTCTCCCTTAACTATGGCTACACCTTC
v_call: TRBV24-1; clone_size: few; d_call: NA; j_call: TRBJ2-2; cdr3_aa: CATSPDPRYAGELFF; cdr3_nt: TGTGCCACCAGCCCGGACCCCCGGTACGCCGGGGAGCTGTTTTTT
v_call: TRBV4-1; clone_size: many; d_call: NA; j_call: TRBJ1-5; cdr3_aa: CASSRVTWDGNQPQHF; cdr3_nt: TGCGCCAGCAGCCGCGTGACATGGGATGGCAATCAGCCCCAGCATTTT
v_call: TRBV11-1; clone_size: many; d_call: NA; j_call: TRBJ1-1; cdr3_aa: CASTTPRDWRNTEAFF; cdr3_nt: TGTGCCAGCACCACCCCCCGGGACTGGAGGAACACTGAAGCTTTCTTT
v_call: TRBV7-9; clone_size: few; d_call: NA; j_call: TRBJ1-2; cdr3_aa: CASSLGAQGKWLYGYTF; cdr3_nt: TGTGCCAGCAGCTTAGGAGCGCAGGGAAAGTGGCTATATGGCTACACCTTC
v_call: TRBV20-1; clone_size: many; d_call: NA; j_call: TRBJ1-1; cdr3_aa: CSARGSMNTEAFF; cdr3_nt: TGCAGTGCGCGGGGATCGATGAACACTGAAGCTTTCTTT
v_call: TRBV11-2; clone_size: NA; d_call: TRBD2; j_call: TRBJ2-5; cdr3_aa: CASSGRLAGGPAGETQYF; cdr3_nt: TGTGCCAGCAGCGGGAGACTAGCGGGAGGGCCGGCGGGAGAGACCCAGTACTTC
v_call: TRBV20-1; clone_size: many; d_call: NA; j_call: TRBJ2-1; cdr3_aa: CSANGADRPNYEQFF; cdr3_nt: TGCAGTGCTAACGGGGCCGATAGGCCAAATTATGAGCAGTTCTTC
v_call: TRBV7-3; clone_size: many; d_call: TRBD2; j_call: TRBJ2-1; cdr3_aa: CASSLVAGEVNEQFF; cdr3_nt: TGTGCCAGCAGCTTAGTAGCGGGAGAGGTGAATGAGCAGTTCTTC
v_call: TRBV6-5; clone_size: NA; d_call: TRBD2; j_call: TRBJ2-3; cdr3_aa: CASSYPSGGGTDTQYF; cdr3_nt: TGTGCCAGCAGTTACCCCAGCGGGGGGGGCACAGATACGCAGTATTTT
v_call: TRBV12-3/TRBV12-4; clone_size: NA; d_call: NA; j_call: TRBJ1-5; cdr3_aa: CASSNGPNREQPQHF; cdr3_nt: TGTGCCAGCAGCAACGGACCGAACAGGGAGCAGCCCCAGCATTTT
v_call: TRBV3-1; clone_size: NA; d_call: NA; j_call: TRBJ1-2; cdr3_aa: CASTLGAGGGYTF; cdr3_nt: TGTGCCAGCACCTTGGGGGCTGGAGGCGGCTACACCTTC
v_call: TRBV3-1; clone_size: many; d_call: TRBD2; j_call: TRBJ2-2; cdr3_aa: CASSPPGGFTGELFF; cdr3_nt: TGTGCCAGCAGCCCGCCGGGGGGGTTCACCGGGGAGCTGTTTTTT
v_call: TRBV11-2; clone_size: many; d_call: TRBD1; j_call: TRBJ1-1; cdr3_aa: CASSLERTGGSSAFF; cdr3_nt: TGTGCCAGCAGCTTAGAACGGACAGGGGGTTCCTCAGCTTTCTTT
v_call: TRBV6-1; clone_size: NA; d_call: NA; j_call: TRBJ2-3; cdr3_aa: CASTLGPRTDTQYF; cdr3_nt: TGTGCCAGCACCCTTGGGCCGCGGACAGATACGCAGTATTTT
v_call: TRBV4-1; clone_size: many; d_call: TRBD2; j_call: TRBJ2-3; cdr3_aa: CASSHGGVSSDTQYF; cdr3_nt: TGCGCCAGCAGCCACGGGGGGGTATCATCAGATACGCAGTATTTT
v_call: TRBV3-1; clone_size: many; d_call: TRBD1; j_call: TRBJ1-4; cdr3_aa: CASSPTVTGGGKLFF; cdr3_nt: TGTGCCAGCAGCCCGACGGTCACAGGGGGAGGAAAACTGTTTTTT
v_call: TRBV2; clone_size: many; d_call: NA; j_call: TRBJ1-1; cdr3_aa: CASRGLNTEAFF; cdr3_nt: TGTGCCAGTAGAGGGTTGAACACTGAAGCTTTCTTT
v_call: TRBV27; clone_size: many; d_call: TRBD2; j_call: TRBJ2-3; cdr3_aa: CAGSLAGYTDTQYF; cdr3_nt: TGTGCCGGATCGTTAGCGGGGTACACAGATACGCAGTATTTT
v_call: TRBV24-1; clone_size: many; d_call: NA; j_call: TRBJ2-3; cdr3_aa: CATSDGGGDTQYF; cdr3_nt: TGTGCCACCAGTGATGGAGGGGGAGATACGCAGTATTTT
v_call: TRBV19; clone_size: NA; d_call: TRBD2; j_call: TRBJ2-1; cdr3_aa: CASTLYGAASGSYNEQFF; cdr3_nt: TGTGCCAGTACCCTTTATGGAGCGGCTAGCGGGAGCTACAATGAGCAGTTCTTC